This T cell receptor beta chain was observed in a study of spatial heterogeneity in lung cancer (dated by TCRdb to between 2018 and 2021). In terms of the full investigation: Beta-chain transcripts were consistently detected in greater numbers than alpha-chain transcripts, which likely reflected higher beta-chain transcript abundance. In the raw uncorrected reads, each unique combination of TCR and UMI appeared more than ten times on average. TCR alpha and beta repertoires were quantitatively compared across multiple tumor regions, matched nontumor lung and blood in non-small cell lung cancer. Nonsynonymous mutation counts, determined by whole-exome sequencing of tumor tissue, were related to features of the TCR repertoire. Both alpha and beta chains were TCR-sequenced in samples taken at surgery, namely 220 tumor regions, more than 62 matched nontumor lung samples and over 55 PBMC samples.

The germline V gene provides CDR1 LGHNA and CDR2 YSLEER. The CDR3 measures 15 amino acids from cysteine to phenylalanine. Just CDR3 DNA is preserved here, 45 bases in frame from base 1. The junction carries 11 bases between V and J, which are trimmed by 0 bases and 4 bases respectively. In light of the paper, this sample's time point label describes: sample taken at primary tumor resection. For TCR sequencing, whole RNA was extracted from tumor and nontumor lung tissue, or from cryopreserved PBMC samples, and no cell sorting was done. Samples were obtained from over 70 patients with early-stage, untreated non-small cell lung cancer from the lung TRACERx cohort. Patients were selected for TCR sequencing only if sufficient RNA was available from at least two tumor regions. This clonotype was found many times. There is no known antigen for this receptor. Base qualities were left out, and no much larger clone turns up one base away.

General findings and caveats noted by the study authors: Ubiquitous expanded tumor TCRs showed up in blood more often at tumor resection than at routine follow-up. Confirming at a functional level the hypothesis that regional TCRs recognize regional mutations was considered to require additional single-cell paired TCR alpha and beta sequencing.

Libraries were prepared through 5' RACE. TCRdb lists the instrument as NextSeq 500. The TCR library protocol attached a unique molecular identifier to each TCR cDNA molecule to allow correction of PCR and sequencing errors. The authors' pipeline ran thus. Decombinator tools were used for TCR identification, UMI-based error correction and CDR3 extraction. Expanded TCRs were defined as those above a frequency of 2 per 1,000, corresponding to the top 1% of the tumor frequency distribution. Renyi diversity was computed with the R vegan package after each repertoire had been subsampled 100 times to 5,000 TCRs. CDR3 similarity networks were built from amino acid triplet string-kernel similarity, with CDR3s being connected when pairwise similarity was above 0.82. TCRdb trimmed public reads at Q25 via fastp, called clones via MiXCR and kept in-frame beta chains. Rows matching on CDR3 protein sequence are summarized as one entry with the most common DNA and genes. TCRdb's processing, not the authors', yielded these V and J calls. The sample table contains 40,000 to 45,000 distinct CDR3 sequences; only one count was recorded for approximately 13% of them. The top ten constitute about 57% of the sample.

The chain links TRBV4-3 with TRBJ2-3; the D gene remains uncertain. This TCR derives from a male donor with early-stage non-small cell lung cancer. The material was PBMCs, obtained at surgery. The CDR3 amino acid sequence is: CASSQDSAGPDTQYF. The DNA reads as follows: TGCGCCAGCAGCCAAGATTCCGCAGGCCCAGATACGCAGTATTTT.